The next 29 T cell receptor beta chains were all read from a single sample in a study of T cell repertoires in cytomegalovirus infection. TCRdb re-called the reads with MiXCR, one entry per CDR3 protein. The sample carries about 600,000 distinct CDR3 sequences, 24% recorded once. Sequenced sample: CD8+ T cells from PBMCs. The receptors stem from a human donor in good health (CMV status not recorded). Some clones in this sample may be carry-over from other donors' samples.

Worth noting for this clonotype: With a much larger clone just one base away, this may be a read error. The rearrangement links TRBV7-9 to TRBJ2-5; D tentatively reads TRBD1 or TRBD2 (5 bases each). The germline V gene encodes CDR1 SEHNR and CDR2 FQNEAQ (reference sequence). CDR3 size: 14 residues. The CDR3 region is CASHGIRREETRYF. The CDR3 region has the DNA TGTGCCAGCCACGGGATTCGCAGGGAAGAGACCCGGTACTTC.

At least ten counts were recorded for this clonotype. The chain employs TRBV7-2 and TRBJ1-1, with a possible D match to TRBD1 (5 bases). The CDR3 has 16 amino acids. Trimming shortened V by 5 bases and J by 3 bases, and 19 bases separated the two germline ends. The V gene's germline CDR1 is SGHTA and CDR2 FQGNSA. CDR3: CASSVGTPAWYTEAFF. CDR3 DNA sequence: TGTGCCAGCAGCGTAGGGACGCCGGCCTGGTACACTGAAGCTTTCTTT. The entire variable domain, with the rest obtained from reference TRBV7-2 and TRBJ1-1, is as follows: GAGVSQSPSNKVTEKGKDVELRCDPISGHTALYWYRQSLGQGLEFLIYFQGNSAPDKSGLPSDRFSAERTGGSVSTLTIQRTQQEDSAVYLCASSVGTPAWYTEAFFGQGTRLTVV.

This clonotype was observed a handful of times. J is TRBJ2-7 and V is TRBV28; 9 bases match TRBD2. Trimming at V came to 3 bases and at J to 5 bases, leaving 11 bases not matched to a gene. The CDR3 runs 16 residues. From germline, CDR1 is MDHEN and CDR2 SYDVKM. The CDR3 nucleotides are TGTGCCAGCAGTTTTGTAGGGCGGGGGGGATGGGACGAGCAGTACTTC. Residues: CASSFVGRGGWDEQYF. Based on the CDR3 plus reference TRBV28 and TRBJ2-7, the full variable domain is DVKVTQSSRYLVKRTGEKVFLECVQDMDHENMFWYRQDPGLGLRLIYFSYDVKMKEKGDIPEGYSVSREKKERFSLILESASTNQTSMYLCASSFVGRGGWDEQYFGPGTRLTVT.

Ten or more counts support this clonotype. The rearrangement links TRBV7-9 to TRBJ2-7; 7 bases agree with TRBD1. The CDR3 contains 15 residues. Germline assignment: CDR1 SEHNR and CDR2 FQNEAQ (reference sequence). The V and J ends lost 4 bases and 2 bases, in that order; junction bases with no gene match: 8. The CDR3 bases are TGTGCCAGCAGCTCCCACCGGACAGGTACCTACGAGCAGTACTTC. This encodes CASSSHRTGTYEQYF.

This clonotype was observed at least ten times. The chain is built from TRBV7-6 and TRBJ2-2; the D gene could be TRBD1 or TRBD2 (5 bases each). This CDR3 spans 15 amino acids. The germline V gene encodes CDR1 SGHVS and CDR2 FNYEAQ. V dropped 5 bases and J dropped 4 bases, with 14 bases sitting between them. The CDR3 sequence is CASSRRDVSTGELFF. The CDR3 DNA reads TGTGCCAGCAGCCGACGGGACGTGTCCACCGGGGAGCTGTTTTTT.

The rearrangement links TRBV12-3 or TRBV12-4 to TRBJ2-4; the D is unclear. The germline V and J ends were trimmed by 5 bases and 9 bases, with 26 bases remaining between them. The CDR3 is made up of 17 amino acids. The DNA of the CDR3 is TGTGCCAGCAGTCCCGTAGCAAGAGACACCCCCGGAGCCATTCAGTACTTC. It specifies CASSPVARDTPGAIQYF.

This clonotype came up many times. Germline and junction disagree at one end, which may indicate a read error. V is TRBV7-7 and J is TRBJ2-3, with D perhaps matching TRBD2 (6 bases). In germline, CDR1 is SSHAT, CDR2 FNYEAQ (reference sequence). The CDR3 totals 19 residues. CDR3 coding DNA: TGTGCTAGCAGCCCCGTGCTAGTTCAGGCCAGCGGGCCCACAGATACGCAGTATTTT. Translation gives CASSPVLVQASGPTDTQYF.

The V and J genes are TRBV29-1 and TRBJ2-3; D gene unclear. The germline V gene encodes CDR1 SQVTM and CDR2 ANQGSEA. The ends were cut back, 5 bases at V and 4 bases at J, with 10 bases in the middle. This CDR3 is 12 amino acids long. The CDR3 nucleotides are TGCAGCGTTTTTGGGAATTCAGATACGCAGTATTTT. It specifies CSVFGNSDTQYF.

The chain links TRBV29-1 to TRBJ1-2; D is ambiguous. With 2 bases removed from V and 6 bases from J, the gap between germline ends came to 10 bases. In germline, CDR1 is SQVTM, CDR2 ANQGSEA. This CDR3 has 12 amino acids. CDR3 in amino acids: CSVESRADGYTF. CDR3 bases: TGCAGCGTTGAATCAAGGGCTGATGGCTACACCTTC.

This clonotype came up once. The V call is TRBV3-1, the J call TRBJ2-1, with D perhaps assigned TRBD1 or TRBD2 (6 bases each). V gave up 3 bases and J gave up 7 bases, with 19 bases separating them. The CDR3 sequence is 16 residues long. Germline V gives CDR1 LGHDT, CDR2 YNNKEL (reference sequence). Here the CDR3 reads CASSQITGKRGNEQFF. CDR3 DNA sequence: TGTGCCAGCAGCCAGATTACAGGGAAACGGGGGAATGAGCAGTTCTTC.

For this clonotype: Since a much larger clone is just one base distant, this may be a read error. V usage is TRBV7-6 and J usage is TRBJ1-5; TRBD1 aligns across 10 bases. Germline CDR1 and CDR2: SGHVS and FNYEAQ. The CDR3 is 15 residues long. The CDR3 nucleotides are TGTACCAGCAGCTCCGGGACAGGGGTCAATCAGCCCCAGCATTTT. This codes for CTSSSGTGVNQPQHF.

This clonotype was seen only a few times. As DNA, the CDR3 is TGTGCCAGCAGCTCGGACACCCGATCCTATACCCTCCACTTT. Its translation is CASSSDTRSYTLHF. The V and J genes are TRBV7-9 and TRBJ1-6; possible D gene TRBD1, 5 bases. The CDR3 covers 14 residues. V gave up 4 bases and J gave up 14 bases, with 18 bases separating them. Germline values: CDR1 SEHNR, CDR2 FQNEAQ (reference sequence).

The rearrangement joins TRBV29-1 to TRBJ2-3; no reliable D call. This CDR3 has 13 amino acids. Per germline, CDR1 SQVTM and CDR2 ANQGSEA. V shed 3 bases and J shed 2 bases, with 9 bases lying between them. The CDR3 sequence is CSVEVQNTDTQYF. The CDR3 DNA reads as TGCAGCGTTGAGGTTCAGAACACAGATACGCAGTATTTT.

This clonotype has just a few counts. The CDR3 here is CSARDKAEELSQPQHF. CDR3 sequence (DNA): TGCAGTGCTAGAGATAAGGCAGAAGAGCTGTCTCAGCCCCAGCATTTT. This chain links TRBV20-1 with TRBJ1-5; D unclear. The germline V gene has CDR1 DFQATT and CDR2 SNEGSKA (reference sequence). With 0 bases removed from V and 6 bases from J, the gap between germline ends came to 18 bases. The CDR3 contains 16 residues.

This clonotype has ten or more counts. V usage is TRBV12-3 or TRBV12-4 and J usage is TRBJ2-3; D may be TRBD1 or TRBD2 (6 bases each). The ends were cut back, 10 bases at V and 10 bases at J, with 15 bases in the middle. The CDR3 runs to 11 residues. The CDR3 loop is CATLERGAQYF. The CDR3 DNA is TGTGCCACCTTAGAAAGGGGGGCGCAGTATTTT.

In its sample, this clonotype was seen a few times. The J gene is TRBJ2-3, the V gene TRBV10-2; the D gene is possibly TRBD1 (6 bases). Per the germline V gene, CDR1 is WSHSY and CDR2 is SAAADI. Trimming shortened V by 7 bases and J by 5 bases, and 19 bases separated the two germline ends. The CDR3 has 15 amino acids. The CDR3 DNA follows: TGCGCCAGCACTGTACGGCAGGGGAAGGGAGATACGCAGTATTTT. Translation: CASTVRQGKGDTQYF.

The chain combines TRBV12-5 with TRBJ1-1; D ambiguous. The ends were cut back, 0 bases at V and 2 bases at J, with 4 bases in the middle. Germline-derived CDR1 and CDR2 are LGHNT and FRNRAP. CDR3 length: 13 amino acids. In DNA, the CDR3 is TGTGCTAGTGGTTTGGTACCTAACACTGAAGCTTTCTTT. It specifies CASGLVPNTEAFF.

In its sample, this clonotype was seen a few times. The chain carries TRBV11-2 and TRBJ2-5; 9 positions agree with TRBD2. The CDR3 length is 18 residues. V shed 1 base and J 4 bases; nucleotides not matched to a gene: 13. CDR1 SGHAT and CDR2 FQNNGV come from the germline V gene. The CDR3: CASSLGASGEEIRETQYF. CDR3 coding DNA: TGTGCCAGCAGCTTAGGGGCTAGCGGGGAGGAGATTCGAGAGACCCAGTACTTC.

The chain has TRBV5-1 and TRBJ2-1; possibly TRBD1 for D (6 bases). Germline assignment: CDR1 SGHRS and CDR2 YFSETQ. V was cut by 5 bases and J by 2 bases, with 14 bases left in between. This CDR3 is built from 15 residues. CDR3: CASRSGVAPYNEQFF. CDR3 DNA: TGCGCCAGCAGATCAGGGGTGGCCCCCTACAATGAGCAGTTCTTC.

The rearrangement links TRBV7-6 to TRBJ2-2; D perhaps matches TRBD2 (7 bases). The CDR3 is made up of 15 amino acids. Germline V lookup: CDR1 SGHVS, CDR2 FNYEAQ. V gave up 4 bases and J gave up 4 bases, with 13 bases separating them. The CDR3 reads CASSSGGGATGELFF. The CDR3 DNA reads as TGTGCCAGCAGCTCCGGAGGGGGGGCCACCGGGGAGCTGTTTTTT.

In this sample, this clonotype turned up many times. The chain employs TRBV6-5 and TRBJ2-2; 8 nucleotides line up with TRBD1. Trimming at V came to 0 bases and at J to 7 bases, leaving 10 bases not matched to a gene. CDR1 is MNHEY, CDR2 SVGAGI, per germline. The CDR3 loop spans 17 amino acids. CDR3 sequence (DNA): TGTGCCAGCAGTTACTCGAGACAGGGGATGTTAGACGGGGAGCTGTTTTTT. Residues: CASSYSRQGMLDGELFF.

V gene TRBV6-6 combines with J gene TRBJ1-4; D ambiguous. Trimming shortened V by 3 bases and J by 0 bases, and 14 bases separated the two germline ends. From germline, CDR1 is MNHNY and CDR2 SVGAGI (reference sequence). There are 17 residues in the CDR3. This CDR3 reads CASSYLHLGATNEKLFF. The CDR3, as DNA: TGTGCCAGCAGTTATTTACATTTGGGCGCAACTAATGAAAAACTGTTTTTT.

Turning to this clonotype: This may come from a read error, since a much larger clone is one base off. The chain has TRBV7-4 and TRBJ1-4; 8 nucleotides line up with TRBD1. The CDR3 sequence is 15 residues long. Germline CDR1 and CDR2: SGHVT and SQSDAQ. Unmatched junction bases numbered 11, after V lost 8 bases and J lost 6 bases. The CDR3 loop reads CASCLYRGSDEKLFF. CDR3 bases: TGTGCCAGCTGCCTGTACAGGGGGTCCGATGAAAAACTGTTTTTT. The whole variable domain, filled in from reference TRBV7-4 and TRBJ1-4, reads GAGVSQSPRYKVAKRGRDVALRCDSISGHVTLYWYRQTLGQGSEVLTYSQSDAQRDKSGRPSGRFSAERPERSVSTLKIQRTEQGDSAVYLCASCLYRGSDEKLFFGSGTQLSVL.

V gene TRBV2 combines with J gene TRBJ2-5, with D possibly TRBD1 on 5 matching bases. The V end was cut by 7 bases, the J end by 4 bases, with 13 bases between. Germline V CDR1 and CDR2: SNHLY, FYNNEI. The CDR3 has 13 residues. The CDR3, as DNA: TGTGCCAGCATCAGGGTGTGGGGAGAGACCCAGTACTTC. This sequence encodes CASIRVWGETQYF.

This sequence joins TRBV6-6 and TRBJ2-5; 10 positions match TRBD2. Trimming at V came to 6 bases and at J to 2 bases, leaving 9 bases not matched to a gene. CDR3 size: 16 residues. The germline gives CDR1 MNHNY, CDR2 SVGAGI (reference sequence). Here the CDR3 DNA reads TGTGCCAGCAGCTCCATACTAGCGGGGAAACAAGAGACCCAGTACTTC. This encodes CASSSILAGKQETQYF.

This clonotype was counted between two and nine times. This chain uses TRBV6-6 with TRBJ1-1; D is undetermined. Looked up from germline, CDR1 is MNHNY and CDR2 is SVGAGI (reference sequence). The CDR3 is made up of 13 amino acids. V was cut by 0 bases and J by 7 bases, with 9 bases left in between. CDR3 sequence (DNA): TGTGCCAGCAGTTACTCGAGGATAAATGAAGCTTTCTTT. Translation: CASSYSRINEAFF.

This clonotype was detected many times. The chain carries TRBV7-9 and TRBJ1-2; D might be TRBD1 (6 bases). This CDR3 spans 15 amino acids. Germline CDR1 SEHNR, CDR2 FQNEAQ (reference sequence). The ends were cut back, 5 bases at V and 1 base at J, with 14 bases in the middle. The CDR3: CASSGRTAYNYGYTF. The CDR3 DNA sequence: TGTGCCAGCAGCGGCAGGACAGCTTATAACTATGGCTACACCTTC.

This clonotype was seen once. This rearrangement joins TRBV4-2 to TRBJ2-1, with TRBD2 identical over 12 bases. Trimming removed 1 base from V and 0 bases from J; junction bases left unmatched: 10. This CDR3 has 20 residues. Germline V gene sequence: CDR1 LGHNA, CDR2 YNFKEQ. CDR3 loop: CASSQAQLAGGDSSYNEQFF. In nucleotides, the CDR3 is TGTGCCAGCAGCCAAGCCCAACTAGCGGGGGGCGACAGCTCCTACAATGAGCAGTTCTTC.

This rearrangement joins TRBV27 to TRBJ1-5; D ambiguous. This CDR3 has 12 amino acids. Germline CDR1 is MNHEY and CDR2 is SMNVEV (reference sequence). Between the trimmed V and J ends, which lost 8 bases and 9 bases, there was a span of 14 bases. CDR3 region: CASGWPGSPQHF. CDR3 nucleotides: TGTGCCAGCGGATGGCCCGGATCGCCCCAGCATTTT.